This T cell receptor beta chain came from a study of regulatory T cells in long-lasting Graves disease (dated by TCRdb to the early 2020s). Regarding the research as a whole: Antithyroid drugs had been taken for less than 3 months by newly diagnosed Graves' disease patients. This study used TCR sequencing and RNA sequencing of peripheral blood to compare persistent Graves' disease patients against newly diagnosed Graves' disease patients. The study took place in China and was registered as a clinical trial. A total of 33 samples underwent TCR sequencing, from about 13 patients with persistent Graves' disease and 20 or so patients with newly diagnosed Graves' disease.

As concerns this clonotype: Its specific antigen is unknown. At one end, the junction sequence differs from germline, possibly due to a read error.

Libraries were constructed by multiplex PCR. The sample was run on an Illumina HiSeq 4000. To build TCR beta libraries, CDR3 regions were amplified by Arm-PCR using iRepertoire HTBI primers. Gel purification was performed on PCR products prior to sequencing. The study's own analysis went as follows. A total of fewer than 70 TRBV and approximately 13 TRBJ segments were identified across samples and were used for gene usage analysis of CDR3 amino acid clonotypes. COPE and FqMerger were used to merge filtered high-quality paired reads into contigs. BLAST was used to align contigs to the IMGT TRBV, TRBD and TRBJ reference genes, and CDR3 was defined following IMGT. Clonotypes above 0.1% frequency were classified as highly expanded clones. Repertoire diversity was measured by Shannon entropy, and V-J evenness by the Gini coefficient. A clonotype was considered public if more than one individual shared it. TCRdb reran the public reads through fastp at Q25 and MiXCR, keeping productive beta chains. For every CDR3 protein sequence, its rows merge into one entry that carries the most common genes and DNA. It is TCRdb's table, rather than the study itself, that gives the V and J calls and clone size. The sample records about 540,000 distinct CDR3 sequences, less than 15% of which are singletons. Clones ranked in the top ten supply roughly a tenth of the sample.

The time point tag for this specimen amounts to: newly diagnosed GD, antithyroid drugs for less than 3 months. For both TCR sequencing and RNA sequencing, RNA was extracted from PBMCs using TRIzol. The diagnosis of Graves' disease followed American Thyroid Association guidelines. Patients for the study were recruited at an endocrinology department in Xi'an, China. From each patient, about 8.9 milliliters of peripheral blood was collected into an EDTA anticoagulant tube. Ficoll Paque Plus density gradient separation was used to isolate PBMCs, and no additional T cell sorting was done. An Agilent 2100 Bioanalyzer and agarose gel were used to check RNA quality, and a NanoDrop 2000 was used to measure RNA concentration. Study-level results and caveats: A larger number of public clonotypes was shared among persistent patients (under 3,000) than among newly diagnosed patients (around 970). Peripheral blood alone was examined, since thyroid tissue, which constituted the primary lesion, could not be accessed. Compared with newly diagnosed patients, persistent Graves' disease patients had lower TCR Shannon entropy and fewer highly expanded clones, which suggests clonal expansion. The small sample size was acknowledged by the authors as a limitation that may reduce accuracy. Sequencing and analysis were limited to the TCR beta chain.

The same data also went into a second study, on T cells in Graves' hyperthyroidism and ophthalmopathy. The second investigation adds: Graves' hyperthyroidism was defined as stable when no progression to ophthalmopathy occurred over 18 months of follow-up. Hyperthyroidism patients were newly diagnosed, had a disease duration of under 2 months, and were aged 18 to 65 years. Patients with uncontrolled infections, other autoimmune diseases, pregnancy or lactation were excluded. Diagnoses were based on clinical symptoms, serum thyroxine and TRAb, thyroid ultrasound and orbital computed tomography. The first round of RT-PCR for the TCR CDR3 was performed with the HTBI primer set and the Qiagen OneStep RT-PCR kit. Most expanded thyroid clonotypes (frequency above 0.001) were also detected in blood, suggesting blood repertoires may reflect thyroid immune responses. In cross-validation, a model built on a 13 V-J signature told ophthalmopathy apart from stable hyperthyroidism with over 85% sensitivity and about 81% specificity, and in testing the same model reached 80%/75%. During validation, the model predicted progression to ophthalmopathy a median of roughly six months ahead of onset, with approximately 70% sensitivity and about 72% specificity. TCR V-J signatures able to tell the groups apart were searched for in a discovery cohort of 95 to 100 patients, of whom 40 to 45 had Graves' ophthalmopathy and about 55 had stable Graves' hyperthyroidism. Prospective prediction of ophthalmopathy was tested in an independent validation cohort consisting of some 18 hyperthyroidism patients and 17 patients who later progressed to ophthalmopathy. The roughly 91 discovery patients were randomly split 7:3 into training and test sets. In addition, the study compared T-cell repertoires in thyroid tissue and in blood from about 6 Graves' hyperthyroidism patients. After blood sampling, hyperthyroidism patients were treated with methimazole at a starting dose of 30 mg daily, and ophthalmopathy patients were treated with high-dose intravenous methylprednisolone. The libraries were constructed in a second round of multiplex PCR and then size-selected and purified. Sequencing of the libraries was done on an Illumina HiSeq2000 using paired-end 100 bp reads. SOAPnuke was used to process the raw data, removing reads that contained adapters or uncalled bases, had a mean Phred below 15, or lacked an exact match to the constant primer or identifier. High-quality paired reads were merged with COPE v1.2.5, and unique nucleotide sequences were defined as clonotypes. Clonotypes were aligned to IMGT TRBV, TRBD and TRBJ reference segments using MiTCR v1.1. The analysis included only V-J combinations with a frequency above 0.0001, which together covered over 98% of the repertoires. A TCS score was defined as the ratio between F50 (clonal expansion) and ExV (chaos), using BLOSUM62-based TCRdist between CDR3 peptides within each V-J. Welch's t-statistics and random forest reduced approximately 520 V-J features to about 12, which were used in a naive Bayes classifier (R e1071). Sample size was not statistically predetermined, and investigators were not blinded to group allocation. The paper reports TCR Vbeta CDR3 sequencing of 140 or so peripheral blood samples: 43 ophthalmopathy, 75 to 80 hyperthyroidism and some 17 progressor patients.

The origin of this receptor is a man aged 25 to 40 with Graves disease. Donor details come from another sample of the same person, matched by shared clones. Sequenced material: peripheral blood mononuclear cells (PBMCs), taken at new diagnosis, from a patient treated with antithyroid drugs.

The nucleotide sequence reads as follows: TGTGCCAGCAGCCCGTCGCTAGCGGGAGGCCCGGAGACCCAGTACTTC. Translated, it gives CASSPSLAGGPETQYF. Recombination connected TRBV5-1 to TRBJ2-5; 11 central bases correspond to TRBD2. The CDR1 and CDR2 encoded by the germline V gene are SGHRS and YFSETQ. The cysteine opens and the phenylalanine closes a CDR3 of 16 amino acids. The sequence is cut down to CDR3 DNA, 48 bases in frame from base 1.